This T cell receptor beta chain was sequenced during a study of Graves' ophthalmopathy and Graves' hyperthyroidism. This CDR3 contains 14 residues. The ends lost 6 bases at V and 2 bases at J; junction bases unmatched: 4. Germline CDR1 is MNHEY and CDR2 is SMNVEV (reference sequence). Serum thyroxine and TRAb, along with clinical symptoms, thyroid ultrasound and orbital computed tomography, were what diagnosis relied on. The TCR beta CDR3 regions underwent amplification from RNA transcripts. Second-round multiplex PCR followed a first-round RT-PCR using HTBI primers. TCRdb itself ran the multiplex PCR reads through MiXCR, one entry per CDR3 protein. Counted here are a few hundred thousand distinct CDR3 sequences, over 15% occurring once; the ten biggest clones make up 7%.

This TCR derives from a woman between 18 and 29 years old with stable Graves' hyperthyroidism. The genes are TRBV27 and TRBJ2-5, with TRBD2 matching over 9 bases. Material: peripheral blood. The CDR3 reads CASRRTSVQETQYF. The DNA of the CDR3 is TGTGCCAGCAGACGGACTAGCGTTCAAGAGACCCAGTACTTC.